Reported below is one TCR beta chain. This same CDR3 is encoded by further DNA sequences in the sample. The genomic DNA of each subset was split evenly across several immunoSEQ plates. PCR replicates from unsorted PBMC used approximately 0.3 ug DNA, and this amount was roughly 32,000 T cell genomes. The table came from immunoSEQ multiplex PCR; TCRdb's copy has only in-frame clones and leaves some out. The repertoire holds about 450,000 clones, with about 76% as singletons. From germline, CDR1 is SGHRS and CDR2 YFSETQ. The CDR3 runs 12 residues. Trimming took off 4 bases at V and 5 bases at J, with 9 bases between the two ends. This specimen comes from a study of shared clonotypes between healthy human individuals. Recent acute infections and vaccinations were absent in the healthy HIV-negative adult donors.

Material for sequencing was PBMCs. The receptor was isolated from a woman between 40 and 55 years old in good health. Some clones in this sample may be carry-over from other donors' samples. The chain couples TRBV5-1 to TRBJ2-5, with D perhaps matching TRBD1 or TRBD2 (5 bases each). Here the CDR3 DNA reads TGCGCCAGCAGCCGGGACGGGGAGACCCAGTACTTC. It yields the protein CASSRDGETQYF. The variable domain in full, with the rest retrieved from reference TRBV5-1 and TRBJ2-5, is KAGVTQTPRYLIKTRGQQVTLSCSPISGHRSVSWYQQTPGQGLQFLFEYFSETQRNKGNFPGRFSGRQFSNSRSEMNVSTLELGDSALYLCASSRDGETQYFGPGTRLLVL.